This TCR delta chain came from a study of γδ T cells in repeated Plasmodium falciparum infection. Flow sorting of PBMC yielded separate Vgamma9/Vdelta2+ and Vdelta2-negative gammadelta T cell populations for bulk repertoire analysis. Germline values: CDR1 TSWWSYY, CDR2 QGS. The CDR3 runs to 20 residues. Remarks on this clone: A far larger clone is a single base away, which makes a read error likely. Other DNA sequences in the same sample also yield this CDR3.

TCRdb used CATT to re-call clones from the multiplex PCR reads. The sample shows some 100,000 delta-chain clones, roughly 1.4% of them seen only once. This rearrangement joins TRDV1 to TRDJ1, with 10 nucleotides matching TRDD3. The sample was gamma-delta T cells from blood. This TCR came from a pool of human donors (malaria-infected and uninfected, not separated). CDR3 coding DNA: TGTGCCCTTGGGGACACCTTCCCTTCCGGGGGGATACGGCACACCGATAAACTCATCTTT. As protein: CALGDTFPSGGIRHTDKLIF.